These T cell receptor beta chains were read from a single sample in a study of blood T cells in healthy people across ages. MiXCR, applied by TCRdb to the 5' RACE reads, yields one record per CDR3 protein. This table holds roughly 720,000 distinct CDR3 sequences, roughly 50% found once. Sample: blood. Every receptor here comes from an older man in good health. The CDR3 runs from the conserved cysteine through the conserved F or W. A D gene is named only where the DNA matches it firmly. The size of a clone is reported for some rows only, either as once, few or many, or as a class for expanded clones.

j_call,clone_size,v_call,d_call,cdr3_length,cdr3_nt,cdr3_aa
TRBJ2-5,.,TRBV4-1,TRBD2,17,TGCGCCAGCAGCCAAGCCGTCGGGCTAGCGGGAGGACAGACCCAGTACTTC,CASSQAVGLAGGQTQYF
TRBJ1-6,.,TRBV5-1,.,14,TGCGCCAGCAGCTCTAGGGGGGAAAACTCACCCCTCCACTTT,CASSSRGENSPLHF
TRBJ2-7,few,TRBV11-2,TRBD2,14,TGTGCCAGCAGCTTGTCCCTAGCGGGAGGCGAGCAGTACTTC,CASSLSLAGGEQYF
TRBJ2-7,.,TRBV7-9,.,14,TGTGCCAGCAGCTTAGCGGAGACCGGTCACGAGCAGTACTTC,CASSLAETGHEQYF
TRBJ2-7,.,TRBV25-1,.,14,TGTGCCAGCAGTGACTCGAAACCCCTATACGAGCAGTACTTC,CASSDSKPLYEQYF
TRBJ2-3,.,TRBV4-2,TRBD1,17,TGTGCCAGCAGCCAGGACTCCTCAGGGGGCAGTACAGATACGCAGTATTTT,CASSQDSSGGSTDTQYF
TRBJ2-1,.,TRBV5-6,.,15,TGTGCCAGCACCGAGGTGGGGGTATCCTACAATGAGCAGTTCTTC,CASTEVGVSYNEQFF
TRBJ2-1,few,TRBV5-5,.,16,TGTGCCAGCAGCCGTGATGGCGGGGGCGTGTACAATGAGCAGTTCTTC,CASSRDGGGVYNEQFF
TRBJ2-7,.,TRBV24-1,.,13,TGTGCCACCAGTGCCGCGGGTATCTACGAGCAGTACTTC,CATSAAGIYEQYF
TRBJ2-3,.,TRBV20-1,.,14,TGCAGTGCTAGCCACGGGACTCGCACAGATGCGCAGTATTTT,CSASHGTRTDAQYF
TRBJ2-3,.,TRBV4-2,.,14,TGTGCCAGCAGCCAAGTCCGAGCCACAGATACGCAGTATTTT,CASSQVRATDTQYF
TRBJ2-7,.,TRBV6-2/TRBV6-3,TRBD2,15,TGTGCCAGCAGTTCCCCTAGCGGGCGAACCTACGAGCAGTACTTC,CASSSPSGRTYEQYF
TRBJ2-1,few,TRBV6-2/TRBV6-3,TRBD2,15,TGTGCCAGCACTAAAACCGGGACTAATGGTAATGAGCAGTTCTTC,CASTKTGTNGNEQFF
TRBJ2-7,few,TRBV28,.,15,TGTGCCAGCAGTCCTCTGGGGCAGACTGACTACGAGCAGTACTTC,CASSPLGQTDYEQYF
TRBJ2-1,.,TRBV20-1,.,11,TGCAGTGCTAGCATCCCCAATGAGCAGTTCTTC,CSASIPNEQFF
TRBJ2-3,.,TRBV20-1,.,15,TGCAGTGCTAGAACCTCCGCCTCCTTGCACAGATACGCGTATTTT,CSARTSASLHRYAYF
TRBJ2-1,few,TRBV20-1,.,13,TGCAGTGTATTTGTAGGACCCTACAATGAGCAGTTCTTC,CSVFVGPYNEQFF
TRBJ2-1,few,TRBV2,.,13,TGTGCCAGCGAACCAAACTCCTACAATGAGCAGTTCTTC,CASEPNSYNEQFF
TRBJ2-1,.,TRBV27,.,17,TGTGCCAGCAGCCTTATGACGGGGGACTTCTCCTACAATGAGCAGTTCTTC,CASSLMTGDFSYNEQFF
TRBJ2-1,.,TRBV20-1,.,17,TGCAGTGCTAGAGGAATTCAGGGTCTGGGACTGAACAATGAGCAGTTCTTC,CSARGIQGLGLNNEQFF
TRBJ2-3,.,TRBV20-1,.,12,TGCAGTGCTGGGGCTAATACAGATACGCAGTATTTT,CSAGANTDTQYF
TRBJ2-5,.,TRBV6-6,.,14,TGTGCCAGCAGTTACTCTGAGGTGCGGGAGACCCAGTACTTC,CASSYSEVRETQYF
TRBJ2-3,.,TRBV21-1,.,21,TGTGCCAGCAGCAAAGCTTATGGCAGGGGGCTAAGGAGGGACGAGCACAGATACGCGTATTTT,CASSKAYGRGLRRDEHRYAYF
TRBJ2-3,.,TRBV13,TRBD2,16,TGTGCCAGCAGCTTGGGACTAGCGGGAATCACAGATACGCAGTATTTT,CASSLGLAGITDTQYF
TRBJ2-4,.,TRBV3-1,.,14,TGTGCCAGCAGCCAAGCAGGAGGGCCACAGGAGCAGTACTTC,CASSQAGGPQEQYF
TRBJ2-1,.,TRBV5-6,.,15,TGTGCCAGCAGCTTGAAGCAGGGGTACCAAGAGACCCAGTTCTTC,CASSLKQGYQETQFF
TRBJ1-4,few,TRBV20-1,.,13,TGCAGTGCTAGAGATCTGATTGAGGAAAAACTGTTTTTT,CSARDLIEEKLFF
TRBJ2-5,.,TRBV6-1,TRBD1,15,TGTGCCAGCAGTGAACCGGGACAGGGGGCAAATGAGCAGTACTTC,CASSEPGQGANEQYF
TRBJ2-5,.,TRBV18,.,14,TGTGCCAGCTCACCGTCCGGGACGGATGAGAGACAGTACTTC,CASSPSGTDERQYF